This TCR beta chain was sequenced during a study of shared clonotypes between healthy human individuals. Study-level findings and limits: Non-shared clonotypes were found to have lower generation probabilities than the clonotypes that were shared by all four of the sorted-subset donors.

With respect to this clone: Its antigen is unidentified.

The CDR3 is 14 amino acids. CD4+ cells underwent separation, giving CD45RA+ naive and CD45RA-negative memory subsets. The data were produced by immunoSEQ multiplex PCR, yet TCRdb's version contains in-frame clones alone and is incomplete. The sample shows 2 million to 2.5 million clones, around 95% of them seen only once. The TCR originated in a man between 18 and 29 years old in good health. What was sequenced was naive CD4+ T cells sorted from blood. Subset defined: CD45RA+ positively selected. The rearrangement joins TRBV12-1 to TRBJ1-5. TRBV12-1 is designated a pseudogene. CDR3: CASSPRRGNQPQHF. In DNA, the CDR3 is TGTGCCAGCAGCCCCCGAAGGGGCAATCAGCCCCAGCATTTT.